The T cell receptor beta chain described here comes from a study of T cells in Graves' hyperthyroidism and ophthalmopathy. Amplification yielded TCR beta CDR3 regions, with RNA transcripts as the source. The HTBI primer set served for first-round RT-PCR of the TCR CDR3. TCRdb reprocessed the multiplex PCR reads via MiXCR and lists one record per CDR3 protein. The sample includes 400,000 or so distinct CDR3 sequences, roughly an eighth of them seen just once. This clonotype was recorded a few times. Sequenced input: blood. The TCR comes from a man aged 45-65 years with Graves' ophthalmopathy.

DNA for the CDR3: TGTGCTAGTGGTTTGGCTCACGGGGCGGGAGGAAATGAGCAGTTCTTC. Translating gives CASGLAHGAGGNEQFF. This sequence joins TRBV12-5 and TRBJ2-1, with TRBD2 identical over 8 bases. This CDR3 has 16 amino acids. V trimming: 1 base; J trimming: 7 bases; junction bases outside the gene matches: 9. Germline CDR1 and CDR2: LGHNT and FRNRAP.